These 11 T cell receptor beta chains were all obtained from the same sample, sequenced in a study of CD8+ T cells in alopecia areata. Extraction of RNA preceded its reverse transcription into cDNA, which served as the sequencing template. Data came from immunoSEQ multiplex PCR; TCRdb stores just in-frame clones and leaves some out. This table has about 210,000 clones, 64% appearing once. Treatment meaning: oral pan-JAK inhibitor, 5-10 mg twice daily. Here the sequenced sample was CD4+ T cells sorted from blood, taken at week 4, from a patient treated with tofacitinib. These receptors were obtained from a human donor with alopecia areata.

In its sample, this clone was seen a few times. In DNA form, the CDR3 reads TGTGCCAGCAGCTCCCGGGACAGAGCCCTAGGGGAGACCCAGTACTTC. Amino acids: CASSSRDRALGETQYF. The chain recombines TRBV5-4 with TRBJ2-5; 7 bases match TRBD1. With 3 bases clipped from V and 5 bases from J, the junction kept 13 bases outside the gene matches. CDR1 SGHNT and CDR2 YYREEE come from the germline V gene (reference sequence). The CDR3 spans 16 residues.

This chain connects TRBV19 to TRBJ1-1; 8 positions match TRBD1. This CDR3 comprises 14 residues. Germline loops: CDR1 LNHDA, CDR2 SQIVND (reference sequence). V gave up 6 bases and J gave up 1 base; unmatched junction bases: 4. In DNA form, the CDR3 reads TGTGCCAGTAGGAGGGGGACAGGGAACACTGAAGCTTTCTTT. This gives the protein CASRRGTGNTEAFF. The full variable domain, with the rest looked up from reference TRBV19 and TRBJ1-1, is DGGITQSPKYLFRKEGQNVTLSCEQNLNHDAMYWYRQDPGQGLRLIYYSQIVNDFQKGDIAEGYSVSREKKESFPLTVTSAQKNPTAFYLCASRRGTGNTEAFFGQGTRLTVV.

The gene calls are TRBV5-1 and TRBJ2-7; 12 bases fit TRBD1. This CDR3 spans 16 amino acids. V was pared by 7 bases and J by 1 base, with 9 bases of the junction left unmatched. CDR1 is SGHRS and CDR2 is YFSETQ in the germline V gene. The CDR3 region is CASQPGQGAFSYEQYF. The CDR3 DNA reads as TGCGCCAGCCAGCCGGGACAGGGGGCGTTTTCCTACGAGCAGTACTTC.

This rearrangement joins TRBV29-1 to TRBJ1-2; D uncertain. Germline lookup yields CDR1 SQVTM and CDR2 ANQGSEA. V was cut by 6 bases and J by 4 bases, with 15 bases left in between. CDR3 length: 13 residues. CDR3 nucleotide sequence: TGCAGCGTCTCGGGCAGGTACGCCTATGGCTACACCTTC. It is translated as CSVSGRYAYGYTF.

The rearrangement links TRBV2 to TRBJ1-2; D remains unclear. In germline, CDR1 is SNHLY, CDR2 FYNNEI. Trimming took 1 base from V and 1 from J, leaving 7 bases between them. The CDR3 covers 14 residues. CDR3 in DNA: TGTGCCAGCAGTGAAGTAAGCAGTAACTATGGCTACACCTTC. Translation: CASSEVSSNYGYTF.

This chain links TRBV27 with TRBJ2-7, with 10 bases that match TRBD2. Germline V gives CDR1 MNHEY, CDR2 SMNVEV (reference sequence). Germline trimming cut 5 bases from V and 5 bases from J; bases unmatched to any gene: 6. The CDR3 totals 14 residues. In nucleotides, the CDR3 is TGTGCCAGCAGTCTCGGACTAGCGGCCCACGAGCAGTACTTC. Protein product: CASSLGLAAHEQYF.

This chain connects TRBV9 to TRBJ2-5; D perhaps matches TRBD2 (6 bases). Germline assignment: CDR1 SGDLS and CDR2 YYNGEE. Trimming left V 0 bases short and J 2 bases short, with 14 bases between. The CDR3 contains 16 residues. As DNA, the CDR3 is TGTGCCAGCAGCGTAGGGGCTCTAGGGAGGCAAGAGACCCAGTACTTC. It specifies CASSVGALGRQETQYF.

The chain joins TRBV7-2 to TRBJ2-1, with TRBD1 matching over 10 bases. After removal of 0 bases from V and 7 bases from J, the junction contained 3 bases not matched to a gene. Germline CDR1 is SGHTA and CDR2 is FQGNSA. The CDR3 is 15 residues long. The CDR3 nucleotides are TGTGCCAGCAGCTTAGCGTGGACAGGGGGTAATGAGCAGTTCTTC. Encoded protein: CASSLAWTGGNEQFF.

V usage is TRBV6-6 and J usage is TRBJ1-5, with D maybe TRBD1 (5 bases). The length of the CDR3 is 15 residues. CDR1 MNHNY and CDR2 SVGAGI come from the germline V gene (reference sequence). V was pared by 4 bases and J by 0 bases, with 10 bases between. The CDR3 spells CASSFNGASNQPQHF. The CDR3 nucleotides are TGTGCCAGCAGTTTCAACGGGGCTAGCAATCAGCCCCAGCATTTT.

The chain employs TRBV5-1 and TRBJ2-5; TRBD2 matches at 11 bases. CDR3 length: 15 amino acids. The V gene's germline CDR1 is SGHRS and CDR2 YFSETQ. The trim removed 3 bases at V and 5 bases at J, leaving 6 bases unmatched. This CDR3 reads CASSSTSGVMETQYF. CDR3 DNA sequence: TGCGCCAGCAGCTCGACTAGCGGGGTGATGGAGACCCAGTACTTC.

The rearrangement joins TRBV2 to TRBJ1-1; 7 nucleotides align to TRBD1. The J segment lost 5 bases and the V segment lost 9 bases, leaving 3 bases of the junction unmatched. Germline V gene sequence: CDR1 SNHLY, CDR2 FYNNEI. The CDR3 has 11 residues. The CDR3 protein is CASLQGTEAFF. In DNA form, the CDR3 reads TGTGCCAGTTTACAGGGGACTGAAGCTTTCTTT.